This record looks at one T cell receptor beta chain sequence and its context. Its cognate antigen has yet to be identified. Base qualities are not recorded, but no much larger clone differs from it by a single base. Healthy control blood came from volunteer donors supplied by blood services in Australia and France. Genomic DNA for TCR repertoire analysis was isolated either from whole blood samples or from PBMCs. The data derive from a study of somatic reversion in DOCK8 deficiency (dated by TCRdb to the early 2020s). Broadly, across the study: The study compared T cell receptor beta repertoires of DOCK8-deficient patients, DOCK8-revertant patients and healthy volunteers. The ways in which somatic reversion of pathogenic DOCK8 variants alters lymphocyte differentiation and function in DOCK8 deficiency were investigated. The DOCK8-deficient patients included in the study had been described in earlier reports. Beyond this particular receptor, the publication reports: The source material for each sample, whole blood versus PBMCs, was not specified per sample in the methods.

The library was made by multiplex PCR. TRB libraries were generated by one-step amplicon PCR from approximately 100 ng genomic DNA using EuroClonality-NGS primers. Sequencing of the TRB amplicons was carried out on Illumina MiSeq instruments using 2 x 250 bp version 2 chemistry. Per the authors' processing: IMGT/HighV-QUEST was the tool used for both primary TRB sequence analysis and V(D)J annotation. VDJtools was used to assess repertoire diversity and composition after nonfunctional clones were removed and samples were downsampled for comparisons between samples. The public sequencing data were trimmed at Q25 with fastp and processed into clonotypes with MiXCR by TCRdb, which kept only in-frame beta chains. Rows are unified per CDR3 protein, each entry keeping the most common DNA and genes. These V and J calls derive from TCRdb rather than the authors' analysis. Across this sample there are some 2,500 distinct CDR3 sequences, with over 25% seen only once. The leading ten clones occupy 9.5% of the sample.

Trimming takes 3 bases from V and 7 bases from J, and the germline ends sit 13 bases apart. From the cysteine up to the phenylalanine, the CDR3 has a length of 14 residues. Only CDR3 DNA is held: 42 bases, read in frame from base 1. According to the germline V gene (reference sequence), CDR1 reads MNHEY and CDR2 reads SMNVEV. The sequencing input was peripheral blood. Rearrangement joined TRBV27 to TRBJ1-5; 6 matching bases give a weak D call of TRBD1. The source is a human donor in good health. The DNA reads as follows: TGTGCCAGCAGTTTGGGGACATCGGTGCAGCCCCAGCATTTT. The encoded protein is CASSLGTSVQPQHF.